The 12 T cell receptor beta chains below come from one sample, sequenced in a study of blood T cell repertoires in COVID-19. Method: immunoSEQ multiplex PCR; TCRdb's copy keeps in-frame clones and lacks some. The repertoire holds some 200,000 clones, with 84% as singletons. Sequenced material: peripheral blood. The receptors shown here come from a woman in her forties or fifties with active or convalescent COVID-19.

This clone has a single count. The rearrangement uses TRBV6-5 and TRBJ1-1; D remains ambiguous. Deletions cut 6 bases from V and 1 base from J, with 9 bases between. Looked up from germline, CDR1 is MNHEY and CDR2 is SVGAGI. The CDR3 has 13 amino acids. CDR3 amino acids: CASSEPGNTEAFF. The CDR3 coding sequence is TGTGCCAGCAGCGAGCCGGGGAACACTGAAGCTTTCTTT.

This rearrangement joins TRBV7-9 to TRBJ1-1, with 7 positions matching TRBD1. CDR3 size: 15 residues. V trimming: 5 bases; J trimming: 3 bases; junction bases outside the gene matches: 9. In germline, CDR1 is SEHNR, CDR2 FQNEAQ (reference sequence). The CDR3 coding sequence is TGTGCCAGCAGCCCAACAGGGGCCGGGTACACTGAAGCTTTCTTT. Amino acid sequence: CASSPTGAGYTEAFF.

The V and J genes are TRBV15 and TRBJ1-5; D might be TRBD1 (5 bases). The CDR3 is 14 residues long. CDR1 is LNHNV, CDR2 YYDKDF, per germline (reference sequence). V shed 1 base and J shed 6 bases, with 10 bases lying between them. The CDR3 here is CATSRAGGSQPQHF. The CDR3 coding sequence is TGTGCCACCAGCAGAGCCGGGGGAAGTCAGCCCCAGCATTTT.

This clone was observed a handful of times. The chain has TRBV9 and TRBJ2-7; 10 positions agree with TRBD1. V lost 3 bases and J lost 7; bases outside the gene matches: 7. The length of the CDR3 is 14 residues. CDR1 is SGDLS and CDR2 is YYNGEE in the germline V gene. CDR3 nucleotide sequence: TGTGCCAGCAGCGCTGAGGACAGGGGGGGTGAGCAGTACTTC. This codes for CASSAEDRGGEQYF. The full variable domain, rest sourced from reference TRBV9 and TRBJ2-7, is DSGVTQTPKHLITATGQRVTLRCSPRSGDLSVYWYQQSLDQGLQFLIQYYNGEERAKGNILERFSAQQFPDLHSELNLSSLELGDSALYFCASSAEDRGGEQYFGPGTRLTVT.

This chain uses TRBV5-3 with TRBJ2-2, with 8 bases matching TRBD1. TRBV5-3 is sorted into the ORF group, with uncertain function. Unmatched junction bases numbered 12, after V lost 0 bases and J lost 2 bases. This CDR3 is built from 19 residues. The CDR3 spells CARSLASGGLNFNTGELFF. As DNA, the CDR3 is TGTGCCAGAAGCTTGGCCTCAGGGGGCCTTAACTTTAACACCGGGGAGCTGTTTTTT.

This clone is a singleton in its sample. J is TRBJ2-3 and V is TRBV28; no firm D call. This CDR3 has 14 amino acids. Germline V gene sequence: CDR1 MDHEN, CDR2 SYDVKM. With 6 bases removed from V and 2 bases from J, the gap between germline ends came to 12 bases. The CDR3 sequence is CASRKKLYTDTQYF. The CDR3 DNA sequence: TGTGCCAGCAGAAAAAAACTTTACACAGATACGCAGTATTTT.

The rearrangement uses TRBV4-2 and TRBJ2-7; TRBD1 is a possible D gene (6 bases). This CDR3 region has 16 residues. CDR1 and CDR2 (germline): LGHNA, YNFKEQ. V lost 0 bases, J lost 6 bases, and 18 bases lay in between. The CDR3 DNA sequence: TGTGCCAGCAGCCAAGATTTTGGGGACACAGGTGTCGAGCAGTACTTC. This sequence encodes CASSQDFGDTGVEQYF.

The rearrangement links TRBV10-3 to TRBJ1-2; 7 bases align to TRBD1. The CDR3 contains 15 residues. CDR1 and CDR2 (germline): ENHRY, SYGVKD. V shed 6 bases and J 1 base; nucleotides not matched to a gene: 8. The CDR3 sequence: CAISQGDSYNYGYTF. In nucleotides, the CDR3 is TGTGCCATCAGCCAGGGGGACAGTTATAACTATGGCTACACCTTC.

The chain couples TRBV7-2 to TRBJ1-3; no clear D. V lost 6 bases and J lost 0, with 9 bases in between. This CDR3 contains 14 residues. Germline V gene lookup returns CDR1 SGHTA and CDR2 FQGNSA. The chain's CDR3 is CASRPSFSGNTIYF. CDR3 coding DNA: TGTGCCAGCAGACCTAGCTTCTCTGGAAACACCATATATTTT.

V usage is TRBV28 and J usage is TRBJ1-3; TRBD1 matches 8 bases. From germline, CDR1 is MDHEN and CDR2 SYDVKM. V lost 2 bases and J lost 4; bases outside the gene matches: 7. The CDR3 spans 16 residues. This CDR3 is CASSLLRTGKGNTIYF. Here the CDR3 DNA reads TGTGCCAGCAGTTTACTTAGGACAGGGAAAGGAAACACCATATATTTT.

The CDR3 sequence is CASSRDRVDGGYTF. CDR3 DNA sequence: TGTGCCAGCTCACGGGACAGGGTAGATGGAGGCTACACCTTC. The rearrangement joins TRBV18 to TRBJ1-2; 9 bases line up with TRBD1. The length of the CDR3 is 14 residues. CDR1 is KGHSH and CDR2 is LQKENI in the germline V gene. V was clipped by 4 bases and J by 8 bases; unmatched bases: 8.

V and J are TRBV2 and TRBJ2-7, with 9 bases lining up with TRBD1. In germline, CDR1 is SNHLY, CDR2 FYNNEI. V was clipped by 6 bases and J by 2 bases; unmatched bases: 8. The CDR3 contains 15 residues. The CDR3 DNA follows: TGTGCCAGCAGACTTGACAGGGGGGACCCCTACGAGCAGTACTTC. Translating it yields CASRLDRGDPYEQYF.